This T cell receptor beta chain is drawn from a study of OX40 agonist ivuxolimab in advanced cancers. In the study overall: The costimulatory receptor OX40 (CD134) was targeted by ivuxolimab, a fully human IgG2 agonistic monoclonal antibody. Intravenous ivuxolimab was administered to patients every 2 weeks at six dose levels: 0.01, 0.1, 0.3, 1.5, 3 and 10 mg/kg. Of the approximately 53 patients in dose escalation, approximately 20 had hepatocellular carcinoma, approximately 15 had melanoma, 9 had renal cell carcinoma and 9 had head and neck cancer. In the dose-escalation cohort, around four fifths of patients were male, and the mean age was approximately 60 years with a range of 23 to 79. Prior anti-PD-1, anti-PD-L1 or anti-CTLA-4 therapy was permitted, and checkpoint inhibitors had been received by roughly two fifths of dose-escalation patients. Partial responses were achieved by three dose-escalation patients, of whom one had hepatocellular carcinoma and two had cutaneous melanoma. The purpose of peripheral TCRbeta sequencing was to test whether ivuxolimab changed TCR sequence diversity and led to clonal T-cell expansion. The paper reports the monotherapy dose-escalation portion (N ≈ 50 patients) of the phase I ivuxolimab trial.

This clone appeared a single time. Its specific antigen is unknown. Base qualities are not at hand, and no much larger clone is one base apart. Beyond this particular receptor, the publication reports: Partial responders in the 0.1-3.0 mg/kg groups had among the lowest normalized peripheral clonal expansion, especially among CD8+ T cells. Low levels of normalized T-cell clonal expansion were also seen in some patients who did not respond. Antigen specificity was not determined for the clonally expanded peripheral T cells. On average, CD8+ T cells showed more expanded clones than CD4+ T cells after ivuxolimab. At doses of 0.1 to 3.0 mg/kg, clonal expansion of both CD4+ and CD8+ blood T cells was observed from baseline to week 6.

The junction shows trimming of 0 bases on V and 14 bases on J, and the gene matches do not reach 7 bases of it. The germline V gene (reference sequence) specifies MNHNY as CDR1 and SVGAGI as CDR2. The CDR3 holds 14 amino acids from the cysteine to the phenylalanine. Only the CDR3 portion is preserved as DNA: 42 bases, with reading frame beginning at the first base. The trial excluded patients who had a history of autoimmune disease or were on systemic immunosuppression. Peripheral blood for TCR sequencing was drawn from every dose cohort at baseline, at cycle 4 day 1 and at cycle 7 day 1. The samples were taken from a phase I, first-in-human, multicenter, open-label dose-escalation trial of ivuxolimab. The trial enrolled adults with locally advanced or metastatic head and neck squamous cell, hepatocellular, melanoma or renal cell carcinoma. Before TCR sequencing, CD4+ and CD8+ T cells were separately sorted from peripheral blood.

To sequence the TCRbeta CDR3 region, genomic DNA was isolated from the sorted cells. The immunoSEQ Assay was used for sequencing of TCRbeta CDR3 regions. TCRdb holds this immuneACCESS table with in-frame rearrangements only. Some clones are missing; in checked studies, unresolved V genes explain under half, and the rest has no known cause. This sample has under 35,000 clones in its table, and 80% to 85% of those were observed once. The ten largest clones capture approximately 18% of the sample. The sequence was collected from an adult with an advanced solid tumor such as melanoma, head and neck, liver or kidney cancer. Here the chain combines TRBV6-6 and TRBJ1-6, with TRBD1 identical over 7 junction bases. Sample: CD4+ or CD8+ T cells sorted from blood, taken in a trial of the OX40 agonist ivuxolimab. The sequenced DNA is TGTGCCAGCAGTTACTCGGGTTCCGGGACAGCCCTCCACTTT. Translated, it gives CASSYSGSGTALHF.